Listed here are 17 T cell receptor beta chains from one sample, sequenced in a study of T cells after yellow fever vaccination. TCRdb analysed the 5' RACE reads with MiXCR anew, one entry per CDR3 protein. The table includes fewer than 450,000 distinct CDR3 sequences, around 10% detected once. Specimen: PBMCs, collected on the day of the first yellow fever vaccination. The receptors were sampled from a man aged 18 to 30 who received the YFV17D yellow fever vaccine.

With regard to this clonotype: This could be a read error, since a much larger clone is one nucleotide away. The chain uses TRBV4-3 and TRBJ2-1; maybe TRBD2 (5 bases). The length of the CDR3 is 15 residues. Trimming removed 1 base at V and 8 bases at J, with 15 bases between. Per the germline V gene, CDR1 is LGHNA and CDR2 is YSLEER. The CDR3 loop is CASSQGRGLSDEQFF. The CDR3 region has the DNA TGCGCCAGCAGCCAAGGACGCGGACTCAGCGATGAGCAGTTCTTC.

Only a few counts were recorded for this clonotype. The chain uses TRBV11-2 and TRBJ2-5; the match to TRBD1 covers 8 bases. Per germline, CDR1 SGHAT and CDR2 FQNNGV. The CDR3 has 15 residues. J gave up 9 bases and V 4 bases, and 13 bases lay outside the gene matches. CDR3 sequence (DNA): TGTGCCAGCAGCTACTTAACCGGACAGGGAGGTTCCCAGTACTTC. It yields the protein CASSYLTGQGGSQYF.

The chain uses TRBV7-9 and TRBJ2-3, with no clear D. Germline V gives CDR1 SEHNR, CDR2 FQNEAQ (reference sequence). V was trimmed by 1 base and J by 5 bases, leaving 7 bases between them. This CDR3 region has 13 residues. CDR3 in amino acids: CASSLVDVDTQYF. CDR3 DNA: TGTGCCAGCAGCTTAGTAGATGTAGATACGCAGTATTTT.

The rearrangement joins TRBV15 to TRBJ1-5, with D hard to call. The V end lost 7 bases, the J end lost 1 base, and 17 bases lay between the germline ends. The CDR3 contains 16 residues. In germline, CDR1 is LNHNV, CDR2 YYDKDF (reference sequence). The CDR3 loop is CATTRSYPTSNQPQHF. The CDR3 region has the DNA TGTGCCACCACAAGGTCTTACCCGACGAGCAATCAGCCCCAGCATTTT.

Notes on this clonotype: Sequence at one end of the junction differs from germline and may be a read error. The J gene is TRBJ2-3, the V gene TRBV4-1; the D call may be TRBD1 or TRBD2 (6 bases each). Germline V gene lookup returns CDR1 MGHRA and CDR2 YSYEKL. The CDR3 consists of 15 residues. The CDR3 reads CASSRRGAPADTQYF. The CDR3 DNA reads TGCGCCAGCAGCCGGAGGGGGGCTCCCGCGGATACTCAGTATTTT.

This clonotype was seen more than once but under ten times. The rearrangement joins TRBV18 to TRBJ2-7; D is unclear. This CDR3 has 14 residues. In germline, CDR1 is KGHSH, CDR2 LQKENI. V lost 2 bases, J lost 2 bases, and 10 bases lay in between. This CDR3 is CASSPGSDPYEQYF. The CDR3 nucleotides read TGTGCCAGCTCACCAGGGTCGGATCCCTACGAGCAGTACTTC.

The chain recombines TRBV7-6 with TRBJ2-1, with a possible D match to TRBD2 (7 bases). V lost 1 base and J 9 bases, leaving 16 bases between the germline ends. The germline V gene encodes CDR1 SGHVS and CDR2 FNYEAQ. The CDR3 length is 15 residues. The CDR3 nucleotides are TGTGCCAGCAGCTTAGAGTGGGGGGGCCGAGGTGAGCAGTTCTTC. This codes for CASSLEWGGRGEQFF.

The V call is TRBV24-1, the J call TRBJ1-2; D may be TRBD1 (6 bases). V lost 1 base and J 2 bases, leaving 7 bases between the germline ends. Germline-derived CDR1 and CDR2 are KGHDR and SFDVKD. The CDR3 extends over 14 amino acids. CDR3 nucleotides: TGTGCCACCAGTGATTTAGGACAGAACTATGGCTACACCTTC. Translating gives CATSDLGQNYGYTF.

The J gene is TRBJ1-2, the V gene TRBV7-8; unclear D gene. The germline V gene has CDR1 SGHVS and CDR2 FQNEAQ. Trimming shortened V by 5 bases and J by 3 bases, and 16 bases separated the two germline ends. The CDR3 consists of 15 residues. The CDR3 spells CASSPSTSVDYGYTF. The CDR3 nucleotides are TGTGCCAGCAGCCCGAGTACTTCGGTGGACTATGGCTACACCTTC. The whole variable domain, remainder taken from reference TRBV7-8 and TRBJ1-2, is GAGVSQSPRYKVAKRGQDVALRCDPISGHVSLFWYQQALGQGPEFLTYFQNEAQLDKSGLPSDRFFAERPEGSVSTLKIQRTQQEDSAVYLCASSPSTSVDYGYTFGSGTRLTVV.

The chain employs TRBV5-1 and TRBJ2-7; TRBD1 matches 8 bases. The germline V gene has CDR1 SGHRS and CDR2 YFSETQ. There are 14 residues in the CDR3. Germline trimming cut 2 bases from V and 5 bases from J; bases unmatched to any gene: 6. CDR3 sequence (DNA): TGCGCCAGCAGCTTCGGGCAGGGGGCAGACGAGCAGTACGTC. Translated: CASSFGQGADEQYV.

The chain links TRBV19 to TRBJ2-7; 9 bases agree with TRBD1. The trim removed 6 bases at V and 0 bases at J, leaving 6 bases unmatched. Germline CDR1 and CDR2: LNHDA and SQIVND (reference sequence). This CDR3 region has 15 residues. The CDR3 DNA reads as TGTGCCAGTAGCGTGGGACAGGGTACCTCCTACGAGCAGTACTTC. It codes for CASSVGQGTSYEQYF. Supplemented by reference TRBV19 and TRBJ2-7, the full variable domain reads DGGITQSPKYLFRKEGQNVTLSCEQNLNHDAMYWYRQDPGQGLRLIYYSQIVNDFQKGDIAEGYSVSREKKESFPLTVTSAQKNPTAFYLCASSVGQGTSYEQYFGPGTRLTVT.

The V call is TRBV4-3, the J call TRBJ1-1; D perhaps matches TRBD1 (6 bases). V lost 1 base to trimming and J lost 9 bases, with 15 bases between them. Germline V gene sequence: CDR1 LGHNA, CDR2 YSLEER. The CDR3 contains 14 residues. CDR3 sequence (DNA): TGCGCCAGCAGCCAAGTAGGGCTCAGGGGTCAAGCTTTCTTT. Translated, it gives CASSQVGLRGQAFF.

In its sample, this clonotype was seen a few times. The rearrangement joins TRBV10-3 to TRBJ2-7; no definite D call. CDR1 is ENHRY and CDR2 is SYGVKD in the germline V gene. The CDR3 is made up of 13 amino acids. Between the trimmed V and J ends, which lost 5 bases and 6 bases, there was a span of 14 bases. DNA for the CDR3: TGTGCCATCAGTCGGACGCGTATCAGCGAGCAGTACGTC. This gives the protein CAISRTRISEQYV.

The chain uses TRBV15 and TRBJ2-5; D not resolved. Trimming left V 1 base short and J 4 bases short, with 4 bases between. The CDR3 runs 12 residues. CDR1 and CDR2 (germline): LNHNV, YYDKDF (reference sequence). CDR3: CATSRAGETQYF. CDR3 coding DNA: TGTGCCACCAGCAGAGCCGGAGAGACCCAGTACTTC.

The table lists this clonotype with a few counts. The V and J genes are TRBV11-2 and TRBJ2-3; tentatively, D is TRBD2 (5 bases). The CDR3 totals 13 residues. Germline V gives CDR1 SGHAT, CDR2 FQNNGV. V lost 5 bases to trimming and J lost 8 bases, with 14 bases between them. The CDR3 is CASSPVREGTQYF. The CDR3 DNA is TGTGCCAGCAGCCCGGTCCGAGAGGGTACGCAGTATTTT.

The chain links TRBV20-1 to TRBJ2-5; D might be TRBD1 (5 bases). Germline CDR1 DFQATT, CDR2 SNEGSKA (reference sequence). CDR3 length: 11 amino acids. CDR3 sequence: CSPQGKETQYF. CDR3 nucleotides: TGCAGCCCTCAGGGTAAAGAGACCCAGTACTTC.

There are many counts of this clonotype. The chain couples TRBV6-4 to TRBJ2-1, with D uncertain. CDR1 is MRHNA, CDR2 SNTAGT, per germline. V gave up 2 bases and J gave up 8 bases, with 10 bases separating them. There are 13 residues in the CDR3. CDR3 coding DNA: TGTGCCAGCAGTGACCTGGCAGGTTATGAGCAGTTCTTC. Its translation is CASSDLAGYEQFF.